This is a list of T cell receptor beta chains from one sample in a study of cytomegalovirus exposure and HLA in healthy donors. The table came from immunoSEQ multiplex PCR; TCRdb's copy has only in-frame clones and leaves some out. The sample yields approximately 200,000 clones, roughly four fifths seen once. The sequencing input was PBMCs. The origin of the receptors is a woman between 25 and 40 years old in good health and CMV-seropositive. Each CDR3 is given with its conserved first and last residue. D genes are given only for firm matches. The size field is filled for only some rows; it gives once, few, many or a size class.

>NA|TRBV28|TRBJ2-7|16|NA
CASSLRGSTLYYEQYF
TGTGCCAGCAGTTTAAGAGGCAGCACACTTTATTACGAGCAGTACTTC
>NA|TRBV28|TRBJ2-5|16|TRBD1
CASSSAWTGSQETQYF
TGTGCCAGCAGCTCCGCTTGGACAGGTTCACAAGAGACCCAGTACTTC
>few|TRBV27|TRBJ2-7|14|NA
CASMHSFGQYEQYF
TGTGCCAGCATGCATTCGTTTGGACAGTACGAGCAGTACTTC
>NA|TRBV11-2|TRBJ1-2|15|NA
CASSLDPAPGGGYTF
TGTGCCAGCAGCTTAGATCCAGCTCCGGGAGGTGGCTACACCTTC
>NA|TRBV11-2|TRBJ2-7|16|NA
CASSLGLLGSQYEQYF
TGTGCCAGCAGCTTAGGACTATTGGGCAGTCAGTACGAGCAGTACTTC
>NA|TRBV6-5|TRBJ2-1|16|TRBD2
CASSYGWLAAYNEQFF
TGTGCCAGCAGTTACGGGTGGCTAGCGGCATACAATGAGCAGTTCTTC
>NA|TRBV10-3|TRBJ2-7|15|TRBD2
CAILIVGAGSYEQYF
TGTGCCATCTTAATTGTCGGAGCGGGGAGCTACGAGCAGTACTTC
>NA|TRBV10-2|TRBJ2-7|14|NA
CASSGRGRTYEQYF
TGCGCCAGCAGTGGCAGGGGGAGGACCTACGAGCAGTACTTC
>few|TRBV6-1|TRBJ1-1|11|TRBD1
CASGQGSPGFF
TGTGCCAGTGGACAGGGGAGTCCGGGTTTCTTT
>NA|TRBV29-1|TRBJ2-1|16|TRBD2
CSVVPQAVAGGNEQFF
TGCAGCGTTGTACCTCAAGCGGTAGCGGGAGGCAATGAGCAGTTCTTC
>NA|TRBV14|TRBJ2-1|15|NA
CASSPTRTIWNEQFF
TGTGCCAGCAGCCCGACTAGGACGATTTGGAATGAGCAGTTCTTC
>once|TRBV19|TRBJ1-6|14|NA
CASREEGVNSPLHF
TGTGCCAGTAGAGAAGAGGGGGTGAATTCACCCCTCCACTTT
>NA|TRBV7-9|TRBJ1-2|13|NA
CSSSSDPRGNYTF
TGTTCCAGCAGCTCAGACCCGAGGGGGAACTACACCTTC
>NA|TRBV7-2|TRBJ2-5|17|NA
CASSAFTGTPFQETQYF
TGTGCCAGCAGCGCCTTCACCGGGACACCATTCCAAGAGACCCAGTACTTC
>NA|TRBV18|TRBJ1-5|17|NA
CASSPLAQGRSDQPQHF
TGTGCCAGCTCACCACTGGCCCAGGGCAGATCCGATCAGCCCCAGCATTTT
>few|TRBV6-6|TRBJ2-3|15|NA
CASRLDSSSTDTQYF
TGTGCCAGCAGACTAGACTCATCTAGCACAGATACGCAGTATTTT
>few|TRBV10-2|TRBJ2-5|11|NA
CASSGEETQYF
TGCGCCAGCAGTGGGGAGGAGACCCAGTACTTC
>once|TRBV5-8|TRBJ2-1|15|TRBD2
CASSPGTSGNDEQFF
TGTGCCAGCAGCCCCGGGACTAGCGGGAATGATGAGCAGTTCTTC
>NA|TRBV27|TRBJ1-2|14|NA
CASGSRGTNYGYTF
TGTGCCAGCGGAAGCAGGGGTACTAACTATGGCTACACCTTC
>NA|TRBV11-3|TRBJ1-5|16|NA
CASSLDCGHSNQPQHF
TGTGCCAGCAGCTTAGATTGCGGTCATAGCAATCAGCCCCAGCATTTT
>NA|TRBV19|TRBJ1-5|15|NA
CASTRTVYSNQPQHF
TGTGCCAGTACCCGGACAGTTTATAGCAATCAGCCCCAGCATTTT
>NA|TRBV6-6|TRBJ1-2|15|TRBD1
CASSYPTGGAVGYTF
TGTGCCAGCAGTTACCCTACAGGGGGCGCGGTTGGCTACACCTTC
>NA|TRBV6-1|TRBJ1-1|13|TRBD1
CASTDRVETEAFF
TGTGCCAGCACAGACAGGGTGGAAACTGAAGCTTTCTTT
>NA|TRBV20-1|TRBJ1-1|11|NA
CSALGGAEAFF
TGCAGTGCATTGGGGGGTGCTGAAGCTTTCTTT
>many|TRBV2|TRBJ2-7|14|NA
CASSERQGPREQYF
TGTGCCAGCAGTGAGCGTCAGGGGCCCCGAGAGCAGTACTTC
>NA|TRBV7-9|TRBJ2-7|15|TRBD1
CASSSRQGNSYEQYF
TGTGCCAGCAGCTCCAGACAGGGTAACTCCTACGAGCAGTACTTC
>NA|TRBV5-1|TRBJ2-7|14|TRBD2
CASSVDQRDGEQYF
TGCGCCAGCAGCGTTGACCAGCGGGATGGCGAGCAGTACTTC
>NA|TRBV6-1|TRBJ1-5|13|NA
CASSGEQGQPQHF
TGTGCCAGCAGTGGGGAACAGGGTCAGCCCCAGCATTTT
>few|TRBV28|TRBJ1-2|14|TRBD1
CASFLLGTGYGYTF
TGTGCCAGCTTTTTGCTGGGGACAGGCTATGGCTACACCTTC
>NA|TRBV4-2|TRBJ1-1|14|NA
CASSQVQDGTEAFF
TGTGCCAGCAGCCAAGTACAGGATGGCACTGAAGCTTTCTTT
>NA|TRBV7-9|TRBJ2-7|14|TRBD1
CASSLRTGQYEQYF
TGTGCCAGCAGCTTGCGGACAGGGCAATACGAGCAGTACTTC
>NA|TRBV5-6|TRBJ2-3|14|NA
CASSPWTRTDTQYF
TGTGCCAGCAGCCCCTGGACTCGCACAGATACGCAGTATTTT
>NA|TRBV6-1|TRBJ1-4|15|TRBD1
CASSESAGGNEKLFF
TGTGCCAGCAGTGAATCCGCAGGGGGAAATGAAAAACTGTTTTTT